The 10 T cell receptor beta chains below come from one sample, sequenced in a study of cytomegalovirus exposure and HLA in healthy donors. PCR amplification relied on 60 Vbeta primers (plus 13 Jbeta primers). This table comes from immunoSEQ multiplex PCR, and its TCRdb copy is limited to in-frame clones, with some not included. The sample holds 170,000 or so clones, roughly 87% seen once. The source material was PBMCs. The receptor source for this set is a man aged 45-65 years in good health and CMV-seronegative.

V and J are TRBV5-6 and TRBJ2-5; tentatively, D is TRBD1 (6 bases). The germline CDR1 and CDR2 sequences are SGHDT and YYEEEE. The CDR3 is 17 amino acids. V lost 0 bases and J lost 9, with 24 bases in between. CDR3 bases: TGTGCCAGCAGCTTGGTCGGGTTGACACAGGGAGCCAGCCCCCAGTACTTC. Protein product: CASSLVGLTQGASPQYF. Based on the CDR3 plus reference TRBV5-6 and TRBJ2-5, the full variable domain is DAGVTQSPTHLIKTRGQQVTLRCSPKSGHDTVSWYQQALGQGPQFIFQYYEEEERQRGNFPDRFSGHQFPNYSSELNVNALLLGDSALYLCASSLVGLTQGASPQYFGPGTRLLVL.

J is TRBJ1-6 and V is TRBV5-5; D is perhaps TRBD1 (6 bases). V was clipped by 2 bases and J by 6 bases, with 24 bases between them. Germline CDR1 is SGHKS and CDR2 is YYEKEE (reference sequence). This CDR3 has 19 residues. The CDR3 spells CASSFSWQVTGHSNSPLHF. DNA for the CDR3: TGTGCCAGCAGCTTCTCGTGGCAAGTGACAGGACATAGTAATTCACCCCTCCACTTT. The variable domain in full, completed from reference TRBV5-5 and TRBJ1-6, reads DAGVTQSPTHLIKTRGQQVTLRCSPISGHKSVSWYQQVLGQGPQFIFQYYEKEERGRGNFPDRFSARQFPNYSSELNVNALLLGDSALYLCASSFSWQVTGHSNSPLHFGNGTRLTVT.

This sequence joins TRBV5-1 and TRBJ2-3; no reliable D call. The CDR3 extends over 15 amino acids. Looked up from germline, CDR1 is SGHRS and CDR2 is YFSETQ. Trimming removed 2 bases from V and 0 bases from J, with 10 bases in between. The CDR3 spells CASSLDISSTDTQYF. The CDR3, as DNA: TGCGCCAGCAGCTTAGACATCTCTAGCACAGATACGCAGTATTTT.

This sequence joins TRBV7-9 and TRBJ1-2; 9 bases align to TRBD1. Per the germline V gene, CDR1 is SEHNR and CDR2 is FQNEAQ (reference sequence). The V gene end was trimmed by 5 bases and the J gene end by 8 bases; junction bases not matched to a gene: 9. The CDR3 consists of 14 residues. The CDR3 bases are TGTGCCAGCAGCAGCACAAGGACAGGGGAAGGCTACACCTTC. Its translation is CASSSTRTGEGYTF.

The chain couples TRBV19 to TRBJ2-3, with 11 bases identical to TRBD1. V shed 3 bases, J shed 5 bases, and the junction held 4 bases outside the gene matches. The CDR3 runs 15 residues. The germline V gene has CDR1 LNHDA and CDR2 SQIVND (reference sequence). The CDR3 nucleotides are TGTGCCAGTAGTATGGACAGGGGGCTGGGAGATACGCAGTATTTT. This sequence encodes CASSMDRGLGDTQYF.

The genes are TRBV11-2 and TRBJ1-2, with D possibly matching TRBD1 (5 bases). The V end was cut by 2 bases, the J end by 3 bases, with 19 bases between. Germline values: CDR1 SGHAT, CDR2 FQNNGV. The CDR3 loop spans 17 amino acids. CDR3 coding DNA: TGTGCCAGCAGCTTACTCCGCCGGTCCGGCAGGGACTATGGCTACACCTTC. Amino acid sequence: CASSLLRRSGRDYGYTF.

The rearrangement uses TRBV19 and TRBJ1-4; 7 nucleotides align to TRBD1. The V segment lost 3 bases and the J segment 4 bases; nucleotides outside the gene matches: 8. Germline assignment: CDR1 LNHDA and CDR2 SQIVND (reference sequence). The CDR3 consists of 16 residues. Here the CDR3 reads CASSMGRGTLNEKLFF. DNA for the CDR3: TGTGCCAGTAGTATGGGCAGGGGGACTCTTAATGAAAAACTGTTTTTT. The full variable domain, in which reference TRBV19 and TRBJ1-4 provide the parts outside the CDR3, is DGGITQSPKYLFRKEGQNVTLSCEQNLNHDAMYWYRQDPGQGLRLIYYSQIVNDFQKGDIAEGYSVSREKKESFPLTVTSAQKNPTAFYLCASSMGRGTLNEKLFFGSGTQLSVL.

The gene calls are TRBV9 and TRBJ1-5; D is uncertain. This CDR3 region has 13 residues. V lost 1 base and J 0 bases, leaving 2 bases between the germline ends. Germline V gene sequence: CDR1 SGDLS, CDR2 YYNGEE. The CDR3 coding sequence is TGTGCCAGCAGCGTATATAGCAATCAGCCCCAGCATTTT. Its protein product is CASSVYSNQPQHF.

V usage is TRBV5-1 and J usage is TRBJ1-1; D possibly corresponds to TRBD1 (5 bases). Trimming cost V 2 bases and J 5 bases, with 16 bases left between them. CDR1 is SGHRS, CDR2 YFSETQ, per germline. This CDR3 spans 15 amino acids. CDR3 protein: CASSLGVTRSTEAFF. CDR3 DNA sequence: TGCGCCAGCAGCTTAGGGGTAACGAGGTCAACTGAAGCTTTCTTT.

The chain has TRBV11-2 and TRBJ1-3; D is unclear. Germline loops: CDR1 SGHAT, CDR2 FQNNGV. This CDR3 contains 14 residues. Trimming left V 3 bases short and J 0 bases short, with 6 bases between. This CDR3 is CASSLGSSGNTIYF. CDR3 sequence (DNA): TGTGCCAGCAGCTTGGGGAGCTCTGGAAACACCATATATTTT. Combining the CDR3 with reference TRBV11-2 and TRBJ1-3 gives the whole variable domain EAGVAQSPRYKIIEKRQSVAFWCNPISGHATLYWYQQILGQGPKLLIQFQNNGVVDDSQLPKDRFSAERLKGVDSTLKIQPAKLEDSAVYLCASSLGSSGNTIYFGEGSWLTVV.